The rows below give T cell receptor beta chains drawn from one sample of a study of beta chain features in type 1 diabetes. Profiled with immunoSEQ multiplex PCR; TCRdb holds only in-frame clones, not every one. The sample lists 10,000 to 15,000 clones; 40% to 55% were seen once. Sequenced sample: stem cell memory CD4+ T cells from blood. The receptors were sampled from a man in his late teens or twenties in good health. CDR3s include the opening cysteine and the closing phenylalanine or tryptophan. A D gene is named only where the DNA matches it firmly. Size is stated for part of the rows, as once, few or many counts, or as a class when the clone is expanded.

d_call | clone_size | j_call | v_call | cdr3_aa | cdr3_nt
NA | NA | TRBJ1-2 | TRBV30 | CAWSSGTSYGYTF | TGTGCCTGGAGCTCCGGGACTTCGTATGGCTACACCTTC
TRBD1 | few | TRBJ2-5 | TRBV11-2 | CASSFTGVRETQYF | TGTGCCAGCAGCTTCACAGGGGTGAGGGAGACCCAGTACTTC
TRBD2 | NA | TRBJ2-1 | TRBV29-1 | CSVDIAGVEQFF | TGCAGCGTTGATATAGCGGGGGTTGAGCAGTTCTTC
NA | NA | TRBJ2-3 | TRBV4-1 | CASSQGHGSTDTQYF | TGCGCCAGCAGCCAAGGGCATGGCAGCACAGATACGCAGTATTTT
TRBD1 | NA | TRBJ2-7 | TRBV5-4 | CASSRDRGSYEQYF | TGTGCCAGCAGCCGGGACAGGGGTTCCTACGAGCAGTACTTC
TRBD1 | few | TRBJ2-7 | TRBV7-8 | CASSLTGIPYEQYF | TGTGCCAGCAGCTTGACAGGGATCCCCTACGAGCAGTACTTC
NA | few | TRBJ2-1 | TRBV4-2 | CASSQAATGSYNEQFF | TGTGCCAGCAGCCAGGCCGCGACAGGTTCCTACAATGAGCAGTTCTTC
NA | few | TRBJ2-4 | TRBV10-2 | CASGWESKNIQYF | TGCGCCAGCGGTTGGGAGTCCAAAAACATTCAGTACTTC
NA | NA | TRBJ1-5 | TRBV7-9 | CASSLGTGNQPQHF | TGTGCCAGCAGCTTAGGGACAGGCAATCAGCCCCAGCATTTT
TRBD1 | few | TRBJ2-7 | TRBV10-3 | CAIGGQGVYEQYF | TGTGCCATCGGAGGACAGGGGGTCTACGAGCAGTACTTC
TRBD1 | few | TRBJ2-5 | TRBV7-2 | CASSLVLGQTYQETQYF | TGTGCCAGCAGCTTAGTGTTGGGACAGACCTACCAAGAGACCCAGTACTTC
NA | NA | TRBJ2-6 | TRBV5-8 | CASSPGHSGANVLTF | TGTGCCAGCAGCCCGGGACATTCTGGGGCCAACGTCCTGACTTTC
TRBD2 | NA | TRBJ2-5 | TRBV7-3 | CASSLTREGYETQYF | TGTGCCAGCAGCTTAACGCGGGAGGGGTATGAGACCCAGTACTTC
NA | once | TRBJ1-2 | TRBV4-1 | CASSRTGQLYGYTF | TGCGCCAGCAGCCGGACCGGACAGTTGTATGGCTACACCTTC
TRBD1 | NA | TRBJ1-1 | TRBV7-9 | CASSVGQGYTEAFF | TGTGCCAGCAGCGTCGGACAGGGGTACACTGAAGCTTTCTTT
TRBD2 | NA | TRBJ2-3 | TRBV6-5 | CASTRGLAVTDTQYF | TGTGCCAGCACGAGGGGACTAGCGGTCACAGATACGCAGTATTTT
TRBD2 | few | TRBJ2-7 | TRBV4-1 | CASSQEWDYSYEQYF | TGCGCCAGCAGCCAAGAATGGGACTACTCCTACGAGCAGTACTTC
TRBD1 | NA | TRBJ1-4 | TRBV18 | CASSPDRANEKLFF | TGTGCCAGCTCACCAGACAGGGCTAATGAAAAACTGTTTTTT
NA | NA | TRBJ1-6 | TRBV30 | CAWSFQGSPLHF | TGTGCCTGGAGTTTCCAGGGTTCACCCCTCCACTTT
TRBD1 | NA | TRBJ2-3 | TRBV5-5 | CAAGPGGITDTQYF | TGTGCCGCCGGGCCAGGGGGAATCACAGATACGCAGTATTTT
TRBD1 | NA | TRBJ2-7 | TRBV28 | CASSLPPGTGNYEQYF | TGTGCCAGCAGTTTACCCCCCGGGACAGGGAACTACGAGCAGTACTTC
NA | NA | TRBJ1-1 | TRBV2 | CASSAAGRAEAFF | TGTGCCAGCAGTGCTGCTGGTCGGGCTGAAGCTTTCTTT
NA | NA | TRBJ1-2 | TRBV28 | CASSLTGNYGYTF | TGTGCCAGCAGTCTAACAGGGAACTATGGCTACACCTTC
NA | NA | TRBJ1-6 | TRBV30 | CAWSGNTGNSYNSPLHF | TGTGCCTGGAGTGGAAATACAGGGAACTCCTATAATTCACCCCTCCACTTT
NA | NA | TRBJ2-7 | TRBV27 | CASRNRALNEQYF | TGTGCCAGCAGGAACAGGGCTCTCAACGAGCAGTACTTC
NA | NA | TRBJ1-2 | TRBV4-1 | CASSQDSYGYTF | TGCGCCAGCAGCCAAGATTCGTATGGCTACACCTTC
NA | NA | TRBJ1-2 | TRBV5-4 | CASSFGVGQGNGYTF | TGTGCCAGCAGCTTTGGGGTCGGGCAGGGTAATGGCTACACCTTC
NA | NA | TRBJ2-3 | TRBV29-1 | CSVAVTDTQYF | TGCAGCGTTGCGGTCACAGATACGCAGTATTTT
NA | few | TRBJ2-3 | TRBV28 | CASSSAGLFDTQYF | TGTGCCAGCAGTTCGGCAGGGCTCTTCGATACGCAGTATTTT
NA | once | TRBJ1-4 | TRBV7-9 | CASSHQGHKEKLFF | TGTGCCAGCAGCCATCAGGGGCATAAAGAAAAACTGTTTTTT
TRBD1 | NA | TRBJ1-2 | TRBV6-1 | CASSETGTGAVYRYGYTF | TGTGCCAGCAGTGAAACCGGGACAGGGGCCGTTTACCGCTATGGCTACACCTTC
NA | few | TRBJ2-7 | TRBV7-9 | CASSSALATTYEQYF | TGTGCCAGCAGCTCTGCCCTCGCAACTACCTACGAGCAGTACTTC
NA | few | TRBJ2-7 | TRBV19 | CASTNSYEQYF | TGTGCCAGTACTAACTCCTACGAGCAGTACTTC
NA | NA | TRBJ2-7 | TRBV7-2 | CASSLQEVKYF | TGTGCCAGCAGCTTACAGGAGGTGAAGTACTTC
NA | NA | TRBJ1-5 | TRBV4-2 | CASSQEQGRSNQPQHF | TGTGCCAGCAGCCAAGAACAGGGTCGGAGCAATCAGCCCCAGCATTTT
TRBD1 | NA | TRBJ1-5 | TRBV15 | CATSSPHGGQGYQPQHF | TGTGCCACCAGCTCCCCTCACGGGGGACAGGGATATCAGCCCCAGCATTTT
NA | NA | TRBJ2-4 | TRBV9 | CASSVEVGQNIQYF | TGTGCCAGCAGCGTAGAGGTGGGCCAAAACATTCAGTACTTC
NA | once | TRBJ2-3 | TRBV4-2 | CASSQEQLPPRQYF | TGTGCCAGCAGCCAAGAACAGTTACCACCCAGGCAGTATTTT
NA | few | TRBJ2-5 | TRBV7-8 | CASSRTQETQYF | TGTGCCAGCAGTCGGACTCAAGAGACCCAGTACTTC
NA | NA | TRBJ1-2 | TRBV7-2 | CASSPRVNYGYTF | TGTGCCAGCAGCCCCCGGGTTAACTATGGCTACACCTTC
NA | medium-sized | TRBJ2-3 | TRBV7-9 | CASSLGKLADTQYF | TGTGCCAGCAGCTTGGGCAAATTGGCAGATACGCAGTATTTT
NA | NA | TRBJ2-3 | TRBV10-3 | CAISGAGDTQYF | TGTGCCATCAGTGGGGCCGGAGATACGCAGTATTTT
NA | NA | TRBJ1-1 | TRBV9 | CASSVLTGNTEAFF | TGTGCCAGCAGCGTCTTGACGGGGAACACTGAAGCTTTCTTT
NA | NA | TRBJ1-3 | TRBV18 | CASSLREVHSSGNTIYF | TGTGCCAGCTCACTCCGGGAGGTTCATAGCTCTGGAAACACCATATATTTT
TRBD2 | NA | TRBJ2-2 | TRBV7-3 | CASSLRSGGTSGELFF | TGTGCCAGCAGCTTACGTAGCGGGGGGACCTCCGGGGAGCTGTTTTTT
TRBD2 | NA | TRBJ2-3 | TRBV18 | CASSPRLAEITDTQYF | TGTGCCAGCTCACCGAGACTAGCGGAAATCACAGATACGCAGTATTTT
NA | few | TRBJ1-2 | TRBV11-2 | CASSLETSYGYTF | TGTGCCAGCAGCTTAGAGACAAGCTATGGCTACACCTTC
NA | NA | TRBJ1-4 | TRBV5-6 | CASSFGTPEKLFF | TGTGCCAGCAGCTTTGGGACACCTGAAAAACTGTTTTTT
NA | few | TRBJ2-2 | TRBV30 | CAWSDPGLTGELFF | TGTGCCTGGAGTGACCCGGGACTGACCGGGGAGCTGTTTTTT
TRBD1 | NA | TRBJ2-7 | TRBV18 | CASSPGGTGLYEQYF | TGTGCCAGCTCACCTGGCGGGACAGGCCTGTACGAGCAGTACTTC
NA | few | TRBJ2-3 | TRBV6-1 | CASSTGDSSTDTQYF | TGTGCCAGCAGTACAGGGGACTCCTCCACAGATACGCAGTATTTT
TRBD2 | NA | TRBJ2-1 | TRBV13 | CASSAGTTRDEQFF | TGTGCCAGCAGCGCCGGGACTACCCGGGATGAGCAGTTCTTC
NA | few | TRBJ1-3 | TRBV18 | CASSPGGRSSGNTIYF | TGTGCCAGCTCACCAGGGGGCAGGAGCTCTGGAAACACCATATATTTT